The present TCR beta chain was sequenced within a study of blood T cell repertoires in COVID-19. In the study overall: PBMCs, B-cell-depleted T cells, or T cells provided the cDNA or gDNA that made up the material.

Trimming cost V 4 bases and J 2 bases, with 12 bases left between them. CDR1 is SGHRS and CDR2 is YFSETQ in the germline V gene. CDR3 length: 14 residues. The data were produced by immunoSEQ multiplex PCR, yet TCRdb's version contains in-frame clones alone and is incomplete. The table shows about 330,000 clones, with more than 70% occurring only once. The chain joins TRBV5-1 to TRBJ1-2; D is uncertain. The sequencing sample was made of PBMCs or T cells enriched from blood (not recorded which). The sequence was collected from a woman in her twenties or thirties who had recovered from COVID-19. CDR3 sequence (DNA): TGCGCCAGCAGCCCCCCCACAGAAAACTATGGCTACACCTTC. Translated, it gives CASSPPTENYGYTF.